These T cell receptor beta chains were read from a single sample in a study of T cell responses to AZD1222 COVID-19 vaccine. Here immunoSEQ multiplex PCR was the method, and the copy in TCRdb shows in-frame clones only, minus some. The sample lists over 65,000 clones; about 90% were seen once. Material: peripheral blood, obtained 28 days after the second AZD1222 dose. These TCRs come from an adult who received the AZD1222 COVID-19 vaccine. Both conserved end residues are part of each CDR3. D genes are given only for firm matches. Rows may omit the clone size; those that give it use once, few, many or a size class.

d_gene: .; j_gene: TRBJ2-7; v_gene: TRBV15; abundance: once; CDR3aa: CATGAGSYEQYF; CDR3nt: TGTGCCACCGGTGCAGGGTCCTACGAGCAGTACTTC
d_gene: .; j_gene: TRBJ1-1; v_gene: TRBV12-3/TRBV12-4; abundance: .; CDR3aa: CASSFPYREAFF; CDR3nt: TGTGCCAGCAGTTTCCCTTACAGGGAAGCTTTCTTT
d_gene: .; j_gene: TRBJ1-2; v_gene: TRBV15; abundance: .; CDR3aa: CATSRAPANYGYTF; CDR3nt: TGTGCCACCAGCAGAGCACCCGCTAACTATGGCTACACCTTC
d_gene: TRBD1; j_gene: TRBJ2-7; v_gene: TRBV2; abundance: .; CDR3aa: CASSTTGAHEQYF; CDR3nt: TGTGCCAGCAGTACGACAGGGGCCCACGAGCAGTACTTC
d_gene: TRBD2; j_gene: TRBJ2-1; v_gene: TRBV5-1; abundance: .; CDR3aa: CASSPLAGGPGNEQFF; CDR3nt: TGCGCCAGCAGCCCCCTAGCGGGAGGGCCTGGGAATGAGCAGTTCTTC
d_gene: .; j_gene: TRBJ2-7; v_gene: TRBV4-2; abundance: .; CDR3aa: CASSQGLSEQYF; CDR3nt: TGTGCCAGCAGCCAAGGGCTGAGCGAGCAGTACTTC
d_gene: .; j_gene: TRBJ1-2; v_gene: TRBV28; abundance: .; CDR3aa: CASSLRPFGYTF; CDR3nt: TGTGCCAGCAGCCTCAGGCCGTTTGGCTACACCTTC
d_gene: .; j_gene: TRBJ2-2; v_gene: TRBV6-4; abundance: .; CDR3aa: CASSDREFTGELFF; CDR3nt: TGTGCCAGCAGTGACCGCGAATTCACCGGGGAGCTGTTTTTT
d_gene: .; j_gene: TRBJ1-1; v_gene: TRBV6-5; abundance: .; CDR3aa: CAGRDTAGTEAFF; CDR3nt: TGTGCCGGTAGGGACACGGCGGGGACTGAAGCTTTCTTT
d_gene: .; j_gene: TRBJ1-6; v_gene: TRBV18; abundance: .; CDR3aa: CASSHRDRSSYNSPLHF; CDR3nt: TGTGCCAGCTCACACCGGGACCGCAGCTCCTATAATTCACCCCTCCACTTT
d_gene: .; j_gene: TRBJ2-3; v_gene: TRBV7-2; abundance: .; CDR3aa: CASSLRPPDTQYF; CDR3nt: TGTGCCAGCAGCCTTAGACCCCCCGATACGCAGTATTTT
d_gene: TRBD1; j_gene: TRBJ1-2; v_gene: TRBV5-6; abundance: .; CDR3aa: CASNLWGGQGPYGYTF; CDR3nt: TGTGCCAGCAACCTCTGGGGGGGACAGGGGCCTTATGGCTACACCTTC
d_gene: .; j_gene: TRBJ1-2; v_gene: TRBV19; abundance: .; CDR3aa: CASIHLGTGNYGYTF; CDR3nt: TGTGCCAGTATCCACTTAGGGACGGGTAACTATGGCTACACCTTC
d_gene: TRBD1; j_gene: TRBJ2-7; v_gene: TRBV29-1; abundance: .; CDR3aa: CSSRTGLDEQYF; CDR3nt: TGCAGCTCACGGACAGGGCTGGACGAGCAGTACTTC
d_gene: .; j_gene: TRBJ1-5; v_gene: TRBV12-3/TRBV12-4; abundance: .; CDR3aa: CASSDGNQPQHF; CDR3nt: TGTGCCAGCAGTGACGGCAATCAGCCCCAGCATTTT
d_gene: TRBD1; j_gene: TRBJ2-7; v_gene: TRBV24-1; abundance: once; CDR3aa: CATSDPGTGVYEQYF; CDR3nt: TGTGCCACCAGTGATCCCGGGACAGGGGTGTACGAGCAGTACTTC
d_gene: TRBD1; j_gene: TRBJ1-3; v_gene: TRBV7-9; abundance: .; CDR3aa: CASSLQGANLENTIYF; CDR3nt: TGTGCCAGCAGCTTACAGGGGGCCAATCTGGAAAACACCATATATTTT
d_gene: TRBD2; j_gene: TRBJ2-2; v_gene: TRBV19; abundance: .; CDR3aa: CASSIFALAESNTGELFF; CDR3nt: TGTGCCAGTAGTATTTTCGCCCTAGCGGAAAGTAACACCGGGGAGCTGTTTTTT
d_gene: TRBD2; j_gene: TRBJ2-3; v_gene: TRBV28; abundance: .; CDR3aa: CASSSPTSGVDTQYF; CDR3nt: TGTGCCAGCAGTTCGCCGACTAGCGGTGTGGATACGCAGTATTTT
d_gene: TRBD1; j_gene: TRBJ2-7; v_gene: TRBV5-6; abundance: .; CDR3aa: CASSLAGTGVHEQYF; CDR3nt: TGTGCCAGCAGCTTGGCGGGGACAGGGGTCCACGAGCAGTACTTC
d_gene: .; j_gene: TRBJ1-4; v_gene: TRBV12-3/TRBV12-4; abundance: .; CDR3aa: CASSLTGNEKLFF; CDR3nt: TGTGCCAGCAGTTTAACGGGAAATGAAAAACTGTTTTTT
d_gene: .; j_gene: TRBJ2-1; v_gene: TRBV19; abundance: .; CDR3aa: CASKDGRVNGEQFF; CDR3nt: TGTGCCAGTAAAGACGGGAGAGTTAACGGTGAGCAGTTCTTC
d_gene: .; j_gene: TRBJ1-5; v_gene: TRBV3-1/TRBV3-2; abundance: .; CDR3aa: CASSQDRSNQPQHF; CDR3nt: TGTGCCAGCAGCCAAGACAGGAGCAATCAGCCCCAGCATTTT
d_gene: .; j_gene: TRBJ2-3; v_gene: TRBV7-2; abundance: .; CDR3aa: CASSLTLPPGTDTQYF; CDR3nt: TGTGCCAGCAGCTTAACTTTGCCCCCCGGCACAGATACGCAGTATTTT
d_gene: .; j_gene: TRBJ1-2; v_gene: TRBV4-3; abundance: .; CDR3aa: CASSQKTDGGHGYTF; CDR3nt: TGCGCCAGCAGCCAAAAAACTGACGGCGGGCATGGCTACACCTTC
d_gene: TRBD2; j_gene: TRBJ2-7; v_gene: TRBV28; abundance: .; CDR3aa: CASTSVAGAFYEQYF; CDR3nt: TGTGCCAGCACCAGTGTAGCGGGGGCCTTCTACGAGCAGTACTTC
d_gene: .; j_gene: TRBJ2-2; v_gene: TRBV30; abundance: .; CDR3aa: CAWSVFNLYTGELFF; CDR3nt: TGTGCCTGGAGTGTATTTAACCTATACACCGGGGAGCTGTTTTTT
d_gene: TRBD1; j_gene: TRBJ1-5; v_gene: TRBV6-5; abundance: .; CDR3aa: CASSNAGTGNQPQHF; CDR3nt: TGTGCCAGCAGTAATGCCGGGACAGGGAATCAGCCCCAGCATTTT
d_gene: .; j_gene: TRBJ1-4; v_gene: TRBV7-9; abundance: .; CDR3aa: CASSPRAEGNEKLFF; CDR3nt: TGTGCCAGCAGCCCTAGGGCGGAGGGAAATGAAAAACTGTTTTTT
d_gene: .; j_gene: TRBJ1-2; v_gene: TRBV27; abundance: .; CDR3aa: CASSLSGRSGGYTF; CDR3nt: TGTGCCAGCAGTTTATCGGGCCGCTCGGGAGGCTACACCTTC
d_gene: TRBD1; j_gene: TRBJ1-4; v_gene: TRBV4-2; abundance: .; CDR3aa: CASSQDRAGGGEKLFF; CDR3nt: TGTGCCAGCAGCCAAGATCGGGCAGGGGGGGGTGAAAAACTGTTTTTT
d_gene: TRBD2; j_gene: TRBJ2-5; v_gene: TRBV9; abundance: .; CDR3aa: CASSVGVAGGETQYF; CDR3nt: TGTGCCAGCAGCGTAGGAGTAGCGGGAGGAGAGACCCAGTACTTC
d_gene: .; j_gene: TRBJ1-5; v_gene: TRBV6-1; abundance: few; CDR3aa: CASSEMGYGPHQPQHF; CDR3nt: TGTGCCAGCAGTGAAATGGGGTATGGTCCCCATCAGCCCCAGCATTTT